This T cell receptor (beta chain) appears in the sequencing data of a study of human T cells and chemical hapten exposure. Overall study context: Patients received weekly diphenylcyclopropenone doses to the scalp throughout the roughly 24-week study.

The sample's time point: patch test 3, about 24 weeks after DPC sensitization. Treatment here: therapeutic diphenylcyclopropenone sensitization with weekly scalp DPC. In the original workflow: Sample TCR totals centred on a median of around 95,000, ranging roughly 20,000 to 690,600. Using its own MiXCR run on the RACE reads, TCRdb lists one record per CDR3 protein. The V and J calls here are based on TCRdb, not the publication. The table includes over 55,000 distinct CDR3 sequences, around 10% detected once. This receptor was taken from a woman in her forties or fifties with alopecia areata. Some clones in this sample may be carry-over from other donors' samples. Sequenced here: whole blood, sampled in connection with sensitization to the hapten diphenylcyclopropenone (DPC).

DNA of the CDR3: TGTGCCAGCAGCTTTTCTGGGATGGGGACCCTCCACTTT. Residues: CASSFSGMGTLHF. The chain is built from TRBV7-2 and TRBJ1-6; unclear D gene. The germline V gene has CDR1 SGHTA and CDR2 FQGNSA. Deletions cut 3 bases from V and 14 bases from J, with 14 bases between. The CDR3 contains 13 residues.